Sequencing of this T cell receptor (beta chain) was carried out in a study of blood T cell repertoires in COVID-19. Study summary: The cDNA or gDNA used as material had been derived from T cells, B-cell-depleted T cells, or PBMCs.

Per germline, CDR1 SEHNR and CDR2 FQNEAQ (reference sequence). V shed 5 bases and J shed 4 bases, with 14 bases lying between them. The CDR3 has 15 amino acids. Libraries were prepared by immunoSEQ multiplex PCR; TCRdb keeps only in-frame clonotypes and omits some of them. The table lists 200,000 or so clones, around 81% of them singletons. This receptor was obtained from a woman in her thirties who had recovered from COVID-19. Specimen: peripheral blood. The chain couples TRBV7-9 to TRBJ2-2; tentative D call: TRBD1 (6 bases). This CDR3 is CASSPETGVTGELFF. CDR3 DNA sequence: TGTGCCAGCAGCCCCGAGACAGGCGTCACCGGGGAGCTGTTTTTT.